These 27 T cell receptor beta chains share one sample of origin, sequenced in a study of cytomegalovirus exposure and HLA in healthy donors. The PCR used 60 Vbeta and 13 Jbeta primers. Here immunoSEQ multiplex PCR was the method, and the copy in TCRdb shows in-frame clones only, minus some. The sample holds about 130,000 clones, 65% to 85% seen once. Sequenced input: PBMCs. These receptors came from a man aged 50 to 59 in good health and CMV-seronegative.

In this sample, this clone turned up a few times. The CDR3 DNA reads as TGTGCCAGCAGTGGTGAAGGGGGCAGGGTCCGCGGCTACACCTTC. Translation: CASSGEGGRVRGYTF. The chain has TRBV6-1 and TRBJ1-2; TRBD1 matches at 7 bases. Germline CDR1 is MNHNS and CDR2 is SASEGT. CDR3 length equals 15 residues. The trim removed 4 bases at V and 8 bases at J, leaving 13 bases unmatched.

The J gene is TRBJ1-2, the V gene TRBV28; no firm D call. V lost 2 bases, J lost 6 bases, and 10 bases lay in between. Germline V gene sequence: CDR1 MDHEN, CDR2 SYDVKM. The CDR3 runs 13 residues. The CDR3 sequence is CASSLGEKHGYTF. In DNA, the CDR3 is TGTGCCAGCAGTTTAGGGGAGAAACATGGCTACACCTTC.

The chain is built from TRBV29-1 and TRBJ1-4, with a possible D match to TRBD1 (6 bases). V was trimmed by 2 bases and J by 8 bases, leaving 12 bases between them. Germline V gene sequence: CDR1 SQVTM, CDR2 ANQGSEA. CDR3 size: 13 residues. CDR3 region: CSVELGGREKLFF. CDR3 DNA sequence: TGCAGCGTTGAATTAGGGGGAAGGGAAAAACTGTTTTTT. The full variable domain, rest sourced from reference TRBV29-1 and TRBJ1-4, is SAVISQKPSRDICQRGTSLTIQCQVDSQVTMMFWYRQQPGQSLTLIATANQGSEATYESGFVIDKFPISRPNLTFSTLTVSNMSPEDSSIYLCSVELGGREKLFFGSGTQLSVL.

The chain joins TRBV11-1 to TRBJ2-7, with D uncertain. Between the trimmed V and J ends, which lost 2 bases and 6 bases, there was a span of 8 bases. Per the germline V gene, CDR1 is SGHAT and CDR2 is FQDESV (reference sequence). This CDR3 spans 12 amino acids. The CDR3 DNA reads TGTGCCAGCAGCTTATATCCGCGCGAGCAGTACTTC. Its protein product is CASSLYPREQYF.

The chain uses TRBV5-1 and TRBJ2-7; tentatively, D is TRBD1 (5 bases). The CDR3 is 16 residues long. Germline-derived CDR1 and CDR2 are SGHRS and YFSETQ. Trimming removed 0 bases at V and 2 bases at J, with 15 bases between. CDR3 sequence: CASSLAGQGTAYEQYF. CDR3 nucleotide sequence: TGCGCCAGCAGCTTGGCCGGGCAGGGAACCGCCTACGAGCAGTACTTC.

The rearrangement uses TRBV11-2 and TRBJ1-2; TRBD1 matches 8 bases. From germline, CDR1 is SGHAT and CDR2 FQNNGV. V dropped 4 bases and J dropped 11; count of bases not matched to a gene: 9. This CDR3 region has 13 residues. CDR3 protein: CASSSAQGVPYTF. The DNA of the CDR3 is TGTGCCAGCAGCTCGGCACAGGGGGTGCCATACACCTTC.

The rearrangement joins TRBV19 to TRBJ1-5; TRBD1 might be the D (6 bases). The CDR3 covers 15 residues. V was pared by 4 bases and J by 6 bases, with 16 bases between. Germline V gene sequence: CDR1 LNHDA, CDR2 SQIVND (reference sequence). CDR3 in DNA: TGTGCCAGTAGTACGGAGACAGGTAGTTTTCAGCCCCAGCATTTT. Translation gives CASSTETGSFQPQHF. Filled out from reference TRBV19 and TRBJ1-5, the complete variable domain reads DGGITQSPKYLFRKEGQNVTLSCEQNLNHDAMYWYRQDPGQGLRLIYYSQIVNDFQKGDIAEGYSVSREKKESFPLTVTSAQKNPTAFYLCASSTETGSFQPQHFGDGTRLSIL.

This clone has a handful of counts. The CDR3 region is CASSPNPAPGGATKNIQYF. CDR3 nucleotides: TGTGCCAGCAGCCCGAACCCGGCTCCAGGGGGCGCGACCAAAAACATTCAGTACTTC. The chain carries TRBV7-8 and TRBJ2-4; 8 positions match TRBD1. The V gene's germline CDR1 is SGHVS and CDR2 FQNEAQ. The CDR3 totals 19 residues. The ends lost 5 bases at V and 2 bases at J; junction bases unmatched: 17.

The CDR3 protein is CASSRTSGAYNEQFF. In nucleotides, the CDR3 is TGTGCCAGTAGCCGGACTAGCGGAGCCTACAATGAGCAGTTCTTC. This chain links TRBV19 with TRBJ2-1, with 10 bases that match TRBD2. V gave up 6 bases and J gave up 2 bases; unmatched junction bases: 4. CDR3 length: 15 residues. Germline V lookup: CDR1 LNHDA, CDR2 SQIVND (reference sequence).

The gene calls are TRBV5-1 and TRBJ2-7; 15 bases are shared with TRBD2. CDR3 length: 16 amino acids. The trim removed 4 bases at V and 4 bases at J, leaving 6 bases unmatched. Germline-derived CDR1 and CDR2 are SGHRS and YFSETQ. The CDR3: CASSLQGTSGRYEQYF. The DNA for the CDR3 is TGCGCCAGCAGCCTTCAAGGGACTAGCGGGAGGTACGAGCAGTACTTC. The full variable domain, with the rest looked up from reference TRBV5-1 and TRBJ2-7, is KAGVTQTPRYLIKTRGQQVTLSCSPISGHRSVSWYQQTPGQGLQFLFEYFSETQRNKGNFPGRFSGRQFSNSRSEMNVSTLELGDSALYLCASSLQGTSGRYEQYFGPGTRLTVT.

The chain joins TRBV20-1 to TRBJ2-5; D unclear. CDR1 is DFQATT and CDR2 is SNEGSKA in the germline V gene (reference sequence). The CDR3 runs to 10 residues. The CDR3 DNA reads TGCAGCCTCTTATCGGAGACCCAGTACTTC. It codes for CSLLSETQYF.

This clone was detected only a few times. The rearrangement links TRBV6-6 to TRBJ1-2; perhaps TRBD1 as D (6 bases). Trimming removed 6 bases from V and 2 bases from J, with 16 bases in between. CDR1 and CDR2 (germline): MNHNY, SVGAGI (reference sequence). This CDR3 contains 15 residues. DNA of the CDR3: TGTGCCAGCAGGAGACAGGTGGATACGAACTATGGCTACACCTTC. It is translated as CASRRQVDTNYGYTF.

The chain combines TRBV19 with TRBJ2-2; 9 nucleotides agree with TRBD1. CDR1 and CDR2 (germline): LNHDA, SQIVND (reference sequence). Germline trimming cut 3 bases from V and 8 bases from J; bases unmatched to any gene: 10. This CDR3 comprises 16 residues. This CDR3 is CASSITGGKVAGELFF. CDR3 DNA: TGTGCCAGTAGTATTACAGGGGGCAAGGTTGCAGGGGAGCTGTTTTTT. The full variable domain, rest sourced from reference TRBV19 and TRBJ2-2, is DGGITQSPKYLFRKEGQNVTLSCEQNLNHDAMYWYRQDPGQGLRLIYYSQIVNDFQKGDIAEGYSVSREKKESFPLTVTSAQKNPTAFYLCASSITGGKVAGELFFGEGSRLTVL.

This chain connects TRBV28 to TRBJ2-1; 7 nucleotides match TRBD2. The V segment lost 6 bases and the J segment 5 bases; nucleotides outside the gene matches: 13. Germline V gene sequence: CDR1 MDHEN, CDR2 SYDVKM. This CDR3 is built from 16 residues. CDR3 sequence (DNA): TGTGCCAGCAGACCGGTCGCGGGGAGGGCCAACAATGAGCAGTTCTTC. As protein: CASRPVAGRANNEQFF.

The CDR3 reads CASSPIGTSGRYEQYF. DNA for the CDR3: TGTGCCAGCTCACCGATAGGGACTAGCGGGAGGTACGAGCAGTACTTC. The chain carries TRBV18 and TRBJ2-7; 15 bases match TRBD2. Unmatched junction bases numbered 4, after V lost 3 bases and J lost 4 bases. CDR1 is KGHSH and CDR2 is LQKENI in the germline V gene. The CDR3 has 16 amino acids.

This chain links TRBV7-2 with TRBJ2-6, with D maybe TRBD1 (5 bases). V lost 2 bases, J lost 4 bases, and 9 bases lay in between. The CDR3 is 15 amino acids. Looked up from germline, CDR1 is SGHTA and CDR2 is FQGNSA. CDR3 sequence (DNA): TGTGCCAGCAGCTTATCGGCAGGGGGGGCCAACGTCCTGACTTTC. As protein: CASSLSAGGANVLTF.

This clone came up a few times. This sequence joins TRBV19 and TRBJ1-5; the D is unclear. Germline CDR1 reads LNHDA; CDR2 reads SQIVND (reference sequence). The CDR3 has 15 amino acids. V lost 5 bases to trimming and J lost 2 bases, with 13 bases between them. CDR3 region: CASSLYREGNQPQHF. The CDR3 coding sequence is TGTGCCAGTAGTCTCTATAGGGAGGGCAATCAGCCCCAGCATTTT.

V usage is TRBV5-1 and J usage is TRBJ2-7, with a weak D call TRBD1 (6 bases). Germline V gene lookup returns CDR1 SGHRS and CDR2 YFSETQ. The CDR3 runs to 15 residues. V lost 2 bases and J lost 1, with 13 bases in between. CDR3 region: CASSFAGTTSYEQYF. The CDR3 nucleotides read TGCGCCAGCAGCTTTGCCGGGACAACGTCCTACGAGCAGTACTTC.

The V and J genes are TRBV7-2 and TRBJ1-2; 12 bases agree with TRBD1. Germline lookup yields CDR1 SGHTA and CDR2 FQGNSA. V lost 7 bases and J lost 7; bases outside the gene matches: 4. The CDR3 has 13 residues. The DNA of the CDR3 is TGTGCCAGCACCCCGGGACAGGGGGCTGGCTACACCTTC. Translating it yields CASTPGQGAGYTF.

Concerning this clone itself: Other nucleotide sequences from this sample produce the same CDR3. This chain links TRBV7-2 with TRBJ2-7, with 7 bases matching TRBD2. Germline CDR1 reads SGHTA; CDR2 reads FQGNSA. The CDR3 sequence is 14 residues long. V trimming: 5 bases; J trimming: 4 bases; junction bases outside the gene matches: 8. The chain's CDR3 is CASSPRGGSYEQYF. In nucleotides, the CDR3 is TGTGCCAGCAGCCCGAGGGGCGGGAGTTACGAGCAGTACTTC.

The chain joins TRBV15 to TRBJ2-5; 8 bases line up with TRBD1. CDR1 and CDR2 (germline): LNHNV, YYDKDF (reference sequence). With V trimmed by 2 bases and J by 4 bases, 24 bases remained unmatched. This CDR3 has 21 amino acids. The CDR3 nucleotides read TGTGCCACCAGCAGATCCAGGGGGCGCGGCGTCGCTCGCTATGTCGGAGAGACCCAGTACTTC. It codes for CATSRSRGRGVARYVGETQYF.

The V and J genes are TRBV7-2 and TRBJ1-2, with 10 bases lining up with TRBD1. V gave up 5 bases and J gave up 5 bases; unmatched junction bases: 11. Germline CDR1 is SGHTA and CDR2 is FQGNSA. CDR3 length: 16 amino acids. This chain's CDR3 is CASSQSGTGEAYGYTF. For the CDR3, the DNA is TGTGCCAGCAGCCAGTCCGGGACAGGGGAGGCGTATGGCTACACCTTC.

The V and J genes are TRBV5-1 and TRBJ2-1; 11 bases agree with TRBD1. The germline V gene has CDR1 SGHRS and CDR2 YFSETQ. This CDR3 contains 16 residues. Trimming at V came to 3 bases and at J to 2 bases, leaving 4 bases not matched to a gene. The CDR3 region is CASSSGTGGTYNEQFF. The CDR3 nucleotides read TGCGCCAGCAGCTCAGGGACAGGGGGAACCTACAATGAGCAGTTCTTC.

The V call is TRBV5-4, the J call TRBJ1-2; 7 nucleotides agree with TRBD1. The CDR3 totals 14 residues. The J segment lost 8 bases and the V segment lost 6 bases, leaving 13 bases of the junction unmatched. From germline, CDR1 is SGHNT and CDR2 YYREEE (reference sequence). The CDR3 bases are TGTGCCAGCACCACAGGACAGGAAAGTATAGGCTACACCTTC. This encodes CASTTGQESIGYTF.

V is TRBV19 and J is TRBJ2-2; TRBD2 agrees at 8 bases. The germline V gene has CDR1 LNHDA and CDR2 SQIVND (reference sequence). The V and J ends lost 6 bases and 3 bases, in that order; junction bases with no gene match: 6. The CDR3 runs 15 residues. As DNA, the CDR3 is TGTGCCAGTAGCACCGGGAGGGCGGACACCGGGGAGCTGTTTTTT. Its protein product is CASSTGRADTGELFF.

CDR3 in DNA: TGTGCCAGCAGCTTAGTAGCGGATCGCACAGATACGCAGTATTTT. This translates into CASSLVADRTDTQYF. The chain employs TRBV11-2 and TRBJ2-3, with D maybe TRBD2 (6 bases). There are 15 residues in the CDR3. Germline assignment: CDR1 SGHAT and CDR2 FQNNGV. Trimming left V 1 base short and J 1 base short, with 9 bases between.

The V call is TRBV19, the J call TRBJ1-1; D is possibly TRBD1 (6 bases). The V gene's germline CDR1 is LNHDA and CDR2 SQIVND (reference sequence). The ends were cut back, 1 base at V and 1 base at J, with 13 bases in the middle. The CDR3 length is 16 residues. CDR3 nucleotides: TGTGCCAGTAGTATAGCTTACAGGGTGGGGAACACTGAAGCTTTCTTT. Protein sequence: CASSIAYRVGNTEAFF.